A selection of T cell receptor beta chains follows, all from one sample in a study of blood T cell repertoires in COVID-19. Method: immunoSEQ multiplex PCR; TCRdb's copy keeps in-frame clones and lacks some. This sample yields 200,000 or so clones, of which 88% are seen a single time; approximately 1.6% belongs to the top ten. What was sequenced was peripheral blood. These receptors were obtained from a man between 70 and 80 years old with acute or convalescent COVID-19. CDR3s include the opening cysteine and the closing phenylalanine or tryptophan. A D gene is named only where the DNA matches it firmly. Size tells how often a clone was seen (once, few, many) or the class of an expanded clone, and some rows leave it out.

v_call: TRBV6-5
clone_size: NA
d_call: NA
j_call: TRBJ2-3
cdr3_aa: CASSSGGFTDTQYF

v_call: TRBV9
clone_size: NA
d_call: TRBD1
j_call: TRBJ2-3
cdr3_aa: CASSDGQGAGDTQYF

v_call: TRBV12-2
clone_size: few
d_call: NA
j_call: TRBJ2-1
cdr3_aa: CASRLETGVSKYNEQFF

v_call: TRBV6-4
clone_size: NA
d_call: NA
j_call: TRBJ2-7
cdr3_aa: CASSDPLPWGGAGDREQYF

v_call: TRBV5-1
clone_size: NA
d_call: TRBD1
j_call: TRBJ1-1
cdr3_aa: CASSVSFRDSTEAFF

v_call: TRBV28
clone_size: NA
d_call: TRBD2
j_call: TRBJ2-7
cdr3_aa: CATSRGGSLYEQYF

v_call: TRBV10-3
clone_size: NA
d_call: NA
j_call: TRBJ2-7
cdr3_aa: CAIKAGDYEQYF

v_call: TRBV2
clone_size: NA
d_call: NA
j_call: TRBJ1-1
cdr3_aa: CASRLDRLGTEAFF

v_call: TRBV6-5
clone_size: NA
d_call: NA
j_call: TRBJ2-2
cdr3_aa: CASSRQVANTGELFF

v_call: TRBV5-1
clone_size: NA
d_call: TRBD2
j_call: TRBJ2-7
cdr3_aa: CASSSGTSGTYEQYF

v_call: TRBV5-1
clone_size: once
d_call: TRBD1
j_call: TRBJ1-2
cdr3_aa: CASSYRSGGSGYTF

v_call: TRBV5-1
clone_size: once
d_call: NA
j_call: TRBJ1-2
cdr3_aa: CASSTPVGQGGYGYTF

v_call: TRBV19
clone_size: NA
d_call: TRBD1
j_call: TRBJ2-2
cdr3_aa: CASSSGTGVTGELFF

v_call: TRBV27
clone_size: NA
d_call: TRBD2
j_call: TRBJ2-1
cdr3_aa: CASSQPGLAENEQFF

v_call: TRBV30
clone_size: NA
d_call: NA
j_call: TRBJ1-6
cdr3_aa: CAWRDRNNSPLHF

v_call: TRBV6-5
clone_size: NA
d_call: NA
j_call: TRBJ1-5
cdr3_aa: CASRQGSNQPQHF

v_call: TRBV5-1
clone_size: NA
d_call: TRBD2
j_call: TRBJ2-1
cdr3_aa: CASSSRGRGNEQFF

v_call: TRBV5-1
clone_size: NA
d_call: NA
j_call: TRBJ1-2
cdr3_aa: CASSLDRGVSGYTF

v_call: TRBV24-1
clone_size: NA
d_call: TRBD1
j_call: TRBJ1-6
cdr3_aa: CATSDYEGQGAAYNSPLHF

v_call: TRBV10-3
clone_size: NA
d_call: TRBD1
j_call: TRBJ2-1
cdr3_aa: CAITGTGGNSEQFF

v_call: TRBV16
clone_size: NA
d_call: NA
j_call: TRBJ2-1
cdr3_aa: CASSHPGSTNEQFF

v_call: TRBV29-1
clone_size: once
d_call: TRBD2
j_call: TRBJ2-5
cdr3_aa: CSVDQSGTSVTAQYF

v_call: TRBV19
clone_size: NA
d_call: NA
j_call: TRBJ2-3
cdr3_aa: CASSKGGAGDTDTQYF

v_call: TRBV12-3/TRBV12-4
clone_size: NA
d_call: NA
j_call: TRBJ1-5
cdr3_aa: CASTRLPEPQHF

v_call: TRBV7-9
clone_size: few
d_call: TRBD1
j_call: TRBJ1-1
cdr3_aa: CASSEQGTNTEAFF

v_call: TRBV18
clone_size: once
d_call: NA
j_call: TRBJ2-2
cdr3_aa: CASSLEEANTGELFF

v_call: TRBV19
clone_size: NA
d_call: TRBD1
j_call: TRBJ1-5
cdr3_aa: CASSPLRQGSNQPQHF

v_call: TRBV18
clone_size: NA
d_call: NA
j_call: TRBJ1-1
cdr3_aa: CASSRQSSAWRNTEAFF

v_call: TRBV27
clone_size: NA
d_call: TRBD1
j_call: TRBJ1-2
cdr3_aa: CASSLDRVGGYTF